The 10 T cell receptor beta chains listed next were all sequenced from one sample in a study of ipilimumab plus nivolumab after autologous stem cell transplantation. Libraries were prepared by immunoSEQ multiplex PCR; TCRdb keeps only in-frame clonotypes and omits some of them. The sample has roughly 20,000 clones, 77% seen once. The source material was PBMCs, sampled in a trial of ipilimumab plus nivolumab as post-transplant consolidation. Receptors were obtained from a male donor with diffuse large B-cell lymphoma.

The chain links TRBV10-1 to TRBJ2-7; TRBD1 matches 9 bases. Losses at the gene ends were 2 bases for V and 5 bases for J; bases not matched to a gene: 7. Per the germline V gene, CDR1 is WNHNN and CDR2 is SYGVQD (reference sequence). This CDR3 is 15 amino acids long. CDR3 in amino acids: CASSEGGNRGHEQYF. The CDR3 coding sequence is TGCGCCAGCAGTGAGGGAGGCAACAGGGGGCACGAGCAGTACTTC.

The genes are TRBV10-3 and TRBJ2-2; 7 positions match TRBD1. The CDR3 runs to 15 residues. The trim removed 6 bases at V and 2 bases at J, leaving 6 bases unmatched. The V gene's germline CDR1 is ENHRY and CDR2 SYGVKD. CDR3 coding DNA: TGTGCCATCAGGGTTGGACAGGTTAACACCGGGGAGCTGTTTTTT. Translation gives CAIRVGQVNTGELFF.

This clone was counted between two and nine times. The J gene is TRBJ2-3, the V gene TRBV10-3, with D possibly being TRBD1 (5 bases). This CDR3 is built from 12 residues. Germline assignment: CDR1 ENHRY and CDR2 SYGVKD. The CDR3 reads CAGAADTDTQYF. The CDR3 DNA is TGTGCTGGGGCTGCCGACACAGATACGCAGTATTTT.

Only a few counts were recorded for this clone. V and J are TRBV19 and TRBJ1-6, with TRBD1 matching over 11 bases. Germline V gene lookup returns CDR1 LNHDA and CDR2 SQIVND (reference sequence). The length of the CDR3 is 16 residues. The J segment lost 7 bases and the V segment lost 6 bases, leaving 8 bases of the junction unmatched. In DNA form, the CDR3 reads TGTGCCAGTAGCTCCGGTTGGGACAGGGGGAATTCACCCCTCCACTTT. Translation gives CASSSGWDRGNSPLHF. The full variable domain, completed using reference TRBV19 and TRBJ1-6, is DGGITQSPKYLFRKEGQNVTLSCEQNLNHDAMYWYRQDPGQGLRLIYYSQIVNDFQKGDIAEGYSVSREKKESFPLTVTSAQKNPTAFYLCASSSGWDRGNSPLHFGNGTRLTVT.

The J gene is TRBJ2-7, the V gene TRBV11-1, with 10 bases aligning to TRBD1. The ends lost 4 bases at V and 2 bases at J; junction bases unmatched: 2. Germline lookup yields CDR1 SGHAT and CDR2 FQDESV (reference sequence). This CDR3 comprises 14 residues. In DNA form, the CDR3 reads TGTGCCAGCAGCTCAGGACAGGGGGCCTACGAGCAGTACTTC. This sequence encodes CASSSGQGAYEQYF. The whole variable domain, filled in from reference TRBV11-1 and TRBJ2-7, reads EAEVAQSPRYKITEKSQAVAFWCDPISGHATLYWYRQILGQGPELLVQFQDESVVDDSQLPKDRFSAERLKGVDSTLKIQPAELGDSAMYLCASSSGQGAYEQYFGPGTRLTVT.

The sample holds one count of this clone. CDR3: CASSPSRQEQFF. DNA of the CDR3: TGTGCCAGCAGCCCGTCGAGGCAGGAGCAGTTCTTC. The chain couples TRBV5-4 to TRBJ2-1; D not certain. V gave up 4 bases and J gave up 10 bases, with 12 bases separating them. The CDR3 has 12 amino acids. Germline assignment: CDR1 SGHNT and CDR2 YYREEE (reference sequence).

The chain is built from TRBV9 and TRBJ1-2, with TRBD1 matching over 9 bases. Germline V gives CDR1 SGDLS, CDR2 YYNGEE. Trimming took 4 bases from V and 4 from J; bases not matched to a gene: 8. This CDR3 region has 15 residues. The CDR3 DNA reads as TGTGCCAGCAGCCTTACAGGGGGCTCTGGCTATGGCTACACCTTC. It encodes CASSLTGGSGYGYTF.

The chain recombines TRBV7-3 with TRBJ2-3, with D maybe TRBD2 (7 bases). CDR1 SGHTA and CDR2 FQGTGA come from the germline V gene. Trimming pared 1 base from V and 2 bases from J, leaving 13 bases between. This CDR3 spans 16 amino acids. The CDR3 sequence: CASSLRGGAPTDTQYF. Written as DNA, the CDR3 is TGTGCCAGCAGCTTAAGAGGGGGGGCCCCCACAGATACGCAGTATTTT.

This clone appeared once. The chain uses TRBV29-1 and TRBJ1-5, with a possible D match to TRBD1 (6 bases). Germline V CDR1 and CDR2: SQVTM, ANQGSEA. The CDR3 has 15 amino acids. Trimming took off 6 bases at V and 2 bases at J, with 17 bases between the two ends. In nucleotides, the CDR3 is TGCAGCGTCCGCCTTTCCTCAGGGGGCAATCAGCCCCAGCATTTT. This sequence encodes CSVRLSSGGNQPQHF.

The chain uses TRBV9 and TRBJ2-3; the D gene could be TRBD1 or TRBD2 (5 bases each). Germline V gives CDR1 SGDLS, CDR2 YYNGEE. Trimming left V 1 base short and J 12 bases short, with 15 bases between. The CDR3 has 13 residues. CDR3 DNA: TGTGCCAGCAGCGTAATACAGGAGGACCCACAGTATTTT. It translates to CASSVIQEDPQYF.